A selection of T cell receptor beta chains follows, all from one sample in a study of blood T cell repertoires in COVID-19. TCRdb keeps only in-frame clones here, not all; method: immunoSEQ multiplex PCR. The table lists some 190,000 clones, 70% to 85% of them singletons. Sequencing was carried out using PBMCs or T cells enriched from blood (not recorded which). Receptor source: a woman in her 30s who had recovered from COVID-19. CDR3s include the opening cysteine and the closing phenylalanine or tryptophan. A row's size may be missing; if present it is once, few, many or a size class.

clone_size	v_call	j_call	cdr3_aa
.	TRBV29-1	TRBJ2-3	CSATQLAGDTQYF
.	TRBV7-2	TRBJ2-1	CASSPDLAGGSYNEQFF
.	TRBV12-3/TRBV12-4	TRBJ2-2	CASNPGGGGELFF
.	TRBV12-5	TRBJ2-3	CASLASSTDTQYF
.	TRBV27	TRBJ1-1	CASTTLGALTEAFF
.	TRBV10-2	TRBJ1-2	CASSEAGGNYGYTF
.	TRBV27	TRBJ1-5	CASSLDGRAQHF
.	TRBV5-1	TRBJ1-2	CASSRDRPYYGYTF
.	TRBV7-6	TRBJ1-6	CASSLAPTGRGSYNSPLHF
once	TRBV19	TRBJ2-7	CASSTSSGGEQYF
.	TRBV7-9	TRBJ2-1	CASSLSTSGVEQFF
.	TRBV29-1	TRBJ1-2	CSVERTYGYTF
few	TRBV6-5	TRBJ2-5	CASSYDDRVRETQYF
.	TRBV6-5	TRBJ2-3	CASKAVGSSTDTQYF
.	TRBV5-1	TRBJ2-2	CASSRQDRGNTGELFF
many	TRBV7-6	TRBJ1-6	CASSGDRVTSPLHF
.	TRBV4-1	TRBJ1-1	CASSQVGQAGTEAFF
.	TRBV11-3	TRBJ2-1	CASSQLAGIYNEQFF
.	TRBV6-5	TRBJ2-1	CASSYSGQTYNEQFF
.	TRBV18	TRBJ1-1	CASSIQGLNTEAFF
.	TRBV13	TRBJ2-1	CASSNPTGLAGLHDNEQFF
few	TRBV5-4	TRBJ2-1	CASSSPGLAGNEQFF
.	TRBV18	TRBJ1-2	CASSPDRDYGYTF
.	TRBV11-2	TRBJ2-3	CASSFPTSGGPQYF
.	TRBV7-2	TRBJ2-6	CASSLQVVGANVLTF
.	TRBV15	TRBJ2-7	CATSRASGRPSSYEQYF
.	TRBV5-6	TRBJ2-3	CASSDFRDRVTDTQYF
.	TRBV29-1	TRBJ1-2	CSVVRISNYGYTF
.	TRBV3-1/TRBV3-2	TRBJ1-4	CASSYRGGEKLFF
.	TRBV28	TRBJ2-1	CASRFGWLASYNEQFF
.	TRBV4-1	TRBJ2-4	CASSQPPGLAGGPRAKNIQYF
.	TRBV5-1	TRBJ1-6	CASSSDRPYNSPLHF
once	TRBV12-3/TRBV12-4	TRBJ1-2	CASSSTMTGHYTF
.	TRBV7-2	TRBJ2-3	CASSSGRAGATDTQYF
.	TRBV9	TRBJ2-1	CASSVVISGAPYNEQFF
few	TRBV29-1	TRBJ1-3	CSARQGSGNTIYF
.	TRBV5-1	TRBJ2-1	CASSLVGASYNEQFF
.	TRBV18	TRBJ1-1	CASVTGEKNTEAFF
.	TRBV24-1	TRBJ2-3	CATSDGAEDTQYF
.	TRBV2	TRBJ1-1	CASRLQGQNTEAFF
.	TRBV12-3/TRBV12-4	TRBJ1-5	CASVRGGNQPQHF
.	TRBV23-1	TRBJ1-5	CASSHSGDNYSNQPQHF
.	TRBV7-2	TRBJ1-5	CASSSGGSNQPQHF
.	TRBV7-6	TRBJ2-1	CASSSTGVNEQFF
once	TRBV25-1	TRBJ1-1	CASSVGSRKAFF
.	TRBV5-1	TRBJ2-1	CASSLGLAGVHYNEQFF
.	TRBV28	TRBJ1-4	CASSPREGGRLEKLFF
.	TRBV5-1	TRBJ2-3	CASSLGTGIADTQYF
.	TRBV27	TRBJ2-7	CASSFRTGPGEQYF
once	TRBV6-1	TRBJ1-5	CASSDQIGQGGWAQHF
.	TRBV3-1/TRBV3-2	TRBJ1-1	CASSLMGGTEAFF
.	TRBV7-9	TRBJ1-5	CASSLVPGEGSNQPQHF
.	TRBV2	TRBJ2-3	CASSELGLAGPTDTQYF
.	TRBV6-5	TRBJ2-5	CASSYVDRQETQYF
.	TRBV27	TRBJ1-3	CASSPYQGGSGNTIYF
.	TRBV18	TRBJ2-7	CASSPGQYLYEQYF
.	TRBV28	TRBJ1-5	CASSLSGWSNQPQHF
.	TRBV3-1/TRBV3-2	TRBJ2-3	CASSQASGNTDTQYF
.	TRBV19	TRBJ2-3	CASSTPGRGLAGADTQYF